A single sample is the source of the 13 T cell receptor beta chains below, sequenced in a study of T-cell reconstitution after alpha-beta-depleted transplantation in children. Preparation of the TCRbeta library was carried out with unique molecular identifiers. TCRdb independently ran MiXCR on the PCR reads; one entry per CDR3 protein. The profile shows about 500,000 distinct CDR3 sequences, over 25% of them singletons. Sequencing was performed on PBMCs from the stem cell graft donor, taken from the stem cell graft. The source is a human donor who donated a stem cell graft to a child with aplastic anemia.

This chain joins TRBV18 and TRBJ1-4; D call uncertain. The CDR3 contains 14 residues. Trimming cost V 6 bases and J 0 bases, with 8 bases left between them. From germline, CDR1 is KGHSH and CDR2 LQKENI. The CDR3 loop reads CASSDRTTNEKLFF. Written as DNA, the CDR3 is TGTGCCAGCTCTGACCGAACAACTAATGAAAAACTGTTTTTT.

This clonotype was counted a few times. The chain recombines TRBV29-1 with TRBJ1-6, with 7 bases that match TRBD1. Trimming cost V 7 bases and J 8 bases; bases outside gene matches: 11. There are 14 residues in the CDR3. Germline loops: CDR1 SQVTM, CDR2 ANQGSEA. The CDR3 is CSASLGGQDSPLHF. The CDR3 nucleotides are TGCAGCGCGAGCTTGGGTGGACAGGATTCACCCCTCCACTTT.

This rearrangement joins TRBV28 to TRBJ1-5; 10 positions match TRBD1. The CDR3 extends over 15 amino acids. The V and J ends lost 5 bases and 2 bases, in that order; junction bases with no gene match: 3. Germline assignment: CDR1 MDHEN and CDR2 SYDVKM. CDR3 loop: CASSKGQGGNQPQHF. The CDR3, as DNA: TGTGCCAGCAGTAAAGGACAGGGGGGCAATCAGCCCCAGCATTTT.

In DNA form, the CDR3 reads TGTGCCAGCAGTGAATCGGGGCATCAGCCCCAGCATTTT. Amino acids: CASSESGHQPQHF. The V gene is TRBV25-1, the J gene TRBJ1-5; tentatively, D is TRBD1 (5 bases). The germline V gene encodes CDR1 MGHDK and CDR2 SYGVNS. CDR3 length equals 13 residues. V lost 1 base to trimming and J lost 5 bases, with 6 bases between them.

The CDR3 DNA is TGCGCCAGCAACTGGGGGGACACCGGGGAGCTGTTTTTT. Translation gives CASNWGDTGELFF. The chain joins TRBV10-1 to TRBJ2-2; D perhaps matches TRBD2 (6 bases). This CDR3 contains 13 residues. The germline CDR1 and CDR2 sequences are WNHNN and SYGVQD (reference sequence). The V end lost 7 bases, the J end lost 3 bases, and 9 bases lay between the germline ends.

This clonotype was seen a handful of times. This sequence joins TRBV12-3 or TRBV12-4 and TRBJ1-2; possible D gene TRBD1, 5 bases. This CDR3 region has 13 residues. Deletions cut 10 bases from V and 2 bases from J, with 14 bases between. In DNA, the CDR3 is TGTGCCACCTATCGCAGGGACAACTATGGCTACACCTTC. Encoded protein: CATYRRDNYGYTF.

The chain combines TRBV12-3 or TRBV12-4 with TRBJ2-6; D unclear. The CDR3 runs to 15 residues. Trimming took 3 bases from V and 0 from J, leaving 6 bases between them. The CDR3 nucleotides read TGTGCCAGCAGTTTCCGAAGCTCTGGGGCCAACGTCCTGACTTTC. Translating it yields CASSFRSSGANVLTF.

As DNA, the CDR3 is TGCAGCGTTGCCGGACGGACTAGCGGGAGGGTTTGGTCGACCGGGGAGCTGTTTTTT. Protein product: CSVAGRTSGRVWSTGELFF. This chain links TRBV29-1 with TRBJ2-2, with 15 bases aligning to TRBD2. Trimming at V came to 4 bases and at J to 5 bases, leaving 14 bases not matched to a gene. The CDR3 has 19 amino acids. The germline V gene has CDR1 SQVTM and CDR2 ANQGSEA.

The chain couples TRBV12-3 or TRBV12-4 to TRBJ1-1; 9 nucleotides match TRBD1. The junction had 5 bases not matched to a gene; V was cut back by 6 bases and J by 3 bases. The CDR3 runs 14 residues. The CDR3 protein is CASSGTGKYTEAFF. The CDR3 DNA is TGTGCCAGCAGCGGGACAGGGAAGTACACTGAAGCTTTCTTT.

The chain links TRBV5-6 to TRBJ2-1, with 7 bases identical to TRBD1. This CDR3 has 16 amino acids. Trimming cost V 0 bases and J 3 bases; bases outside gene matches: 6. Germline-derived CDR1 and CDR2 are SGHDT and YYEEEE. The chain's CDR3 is CASSLERGQIYNEQFF. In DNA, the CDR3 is TGTGCCAGCAGCTTGGAAAGGGGACAGATCTACAATGAGCAGTTCTTC.

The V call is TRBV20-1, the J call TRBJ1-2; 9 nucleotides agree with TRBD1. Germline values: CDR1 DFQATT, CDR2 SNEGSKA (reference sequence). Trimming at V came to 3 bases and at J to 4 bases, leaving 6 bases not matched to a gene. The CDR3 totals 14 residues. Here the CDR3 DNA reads TGCAGTGCTAGGGGGGGACAGGGTCTCTATGGCTACACCTTC. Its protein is CSARGGQGLYGYTF.

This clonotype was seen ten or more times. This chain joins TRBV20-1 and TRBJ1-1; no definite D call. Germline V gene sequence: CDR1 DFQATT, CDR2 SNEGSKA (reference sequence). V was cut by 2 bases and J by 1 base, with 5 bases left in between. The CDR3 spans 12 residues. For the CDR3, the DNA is TGCAGTGCTAGATCAGGGAACACTGAAGCTTTCTTT. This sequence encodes CSARSGNTEAFF.

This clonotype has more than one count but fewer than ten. CDR3 sequence: CSASGDAYEQYV. The CDR3 DNA is TGCAGTGCTAGCGGGGACGCCTACGAGCAGTACGTC. The chain joins TRBV20-1 to TRBJ2-7; D is tentatively TRBD1 or TRBD2 (5 bases each). The V end lost 3 bases, the J end lost 2 bases, and 8 bases lay between the germline ends. The length of the CDR3 is 12 residues. CDR1 is DFQATT, CDR2 SNEGSKA, per germline (reference sequence).